These 10 T cell receptor beta chains were sequenced from one sample in a study of post-analysis software for immune sequencing data. Notes on the study in general: Patients had higher frequencies than controls of a few TRBV segments, including TRBV5-6, TRBV5-1 and TRBV20-1.

Unique molecular identifiers featured in each of the TCR beta cDNA libraries. TCRdb reanalysed the PCR reads using MiXCR and keeps one entry per CDR3 protein. The sample has about 430,000 distinct CDR3 sequences, roughly 40% seen once. No antigen has been assigned to these receptors. The sample was blood. Every receptor here comes from a girl aged 2 to 9 with multiple sclerosis.

V and J are TRBV12-3 or TRBV12-4 and TRBJ2-1; the D gene could be TRBD1 or TRBD2 (5 bases each). The CDR3 is 12 residues long. Trimming took off 8 bases at V and 5 bases at J, with 10 bases between the two ends. CDR3 in DNA: TGTGCCAGCTCGAGGGACCACAATGAGCAGTTCTTC. Translated: CASSRDHNEQFF.

The chain employs TRBV7-2 and TRBJ2-7; 9 nucleotides line up with TRBD1. The germline CDR1 and CDR2 sequences are SGHTA and FQGNSA. With V trimmed by 3 bases and J by 6 bases, 18 bases remained unmatched. This CDR3 spans 18 amino acids. The CDR3 loop reads CASSFRPSGTGNLREQYF. The CDR3 coding sequence is TGTGCCAGCAGCTTTAGACCCTCGGGGACAGGGAACCTTCGCGAGCAGTACTTC.

This clonotype was counted between two and nine times. The rearrangement links TRBV20-1 to TRBJ1-1; D might be TRBD1 (5 bases). Looked up from germline, CDR1 is DFQATT and CDR2 is SNEGSKA (reference sequence). Trimming pared 5 bases from V and 4 bases from J, leaving 17 bases between. The CDR3 spans 14 residues. CDR3 in DNA: TGCAGTGCTCTGCTTAGGGGTTTGGGCACTGAAGCTTTCTTT. It translates to CSALLRGLGTEAFF.

The chain links TRBV5-1 to TRBJ2-1, with 10 bases that match TRBD2. The V gene end was trimmed by 4 bases and the J gene end by 4 bases; junction bases not matched to a gene: 5. The CDR3 has 15 amino acids. Germline CDR1 reads SGHRS; CDR2 reads YFSETQ. The CDR3 region has the DNA TGCGCCAGCAGCCTAGCGGGAGATGGGTACAATGAGCAGTTCTTC. It yields the protein CASSLAGDGYNEQFF.

This rearrangement joins TRBV24-1 to TRBJ2-7; no firm D call. This CDR3 is 13 amino acids long. V lost 5 bases and J lost 7, with 14 bases in between. Germline V gene data show CDR1 as KGHDR and CDR2 as SFDVKD. The CDR3 protein is CATSAPPLEEQYF. As DNA, the CDR3 is TGTGCCACCAGTGCCCCGCCCCTCGAAGAGCAGTACTTC.

This clonotype was detected only a few times. The chain combines TRBV5-1 with TRBJ1-2; 8 bases are shared with TRBD1. Germline lookup yields CDR1 SGHRS and CDR2 YFSETQ. This CDR3 contains 15 residues. After removal of 3 bases from V and 2 bases from J, the junction contained 6 bases not matched to a gene. The CDR3 region has the DNA TGCGCCAGCAGCTCGACCGGGACAGGAAACTATGGCTACACCTTC. Translated, it gives CASSSTGTGNYGYTF.

This clonotype was counted only a few times. This chain connects TRBV7-8 to TRBJ2-7; D is ambiguous. Deletions cut 5 bases from V and 3 bases from J, with 14 bases between. The CDR3 extends over 14 amino acids. CDR1 SGHVS and CDR2 FQNEAQ come from the germline V gene. This chain's CDR3 is CASSPSESHYEQYF. DNA for the CDR3: TGTGCCAGCAGCCCCAGCGAAAGTCACTACGAGCAGTACTTC.

The gene calls are TRBV7-2 and TRBJ2-5; 10 bases are shared with TRBD1. The CDR3 is 15 amino acids. Germline CDR1 is SGHTA and CDR2 is FQGNSA. The V segment lost 1 base and the J segment 11 bases; nucleotides outside the gene matches: 10. The CDR3 sequence is CASSLVGTGDGEQYF. The CDR3 DNA sequence: TGTGCCAGCAGCTTAGTGGGGACAGGGGATGGGGAGCAGTACTTC.

This clonotype occurred a few times. This rearrangement joins TRBV20-1 to TRBJ1-1; D is perhaps TRBD1 (5 bases). CDR1 DFQATT and CDR2 SNEGSKA come from the germline V gene (reference sequence). The CDR3 consists of 14 residues. V was trimmed by 6 bases and J by 0 bases, leaving 14 bases between them. CDR3 DNA: TGCAGTGCCCCGCTAGGGGCCCTGAACACTGAAGCTTTCTTT. It is translated as CSAPLGALNTEAFF.

The chain employs TRBV3-1 and TRBJ1-4; D uncertain. The CDR3 is 13 residues long. V lost 0 bases and J 8 bases, leaving 7 bases between the germline ends. Germline CDR1 and CDR2: LGHDT and YNNKEL (reference sequence). The CDR3 region has the DNA TGTGCCAGCAGCCAAGATCTTGCCGAAAAACTGTTTTTT. Protein sequence: CASSQDLAEKLFF.